This TCR beta chain was profiled in a study of blood T cell repertoires in COVID-19. Study overall: Samples representing acute and convalescent COVID-19 were sourced from the United States, Italy and Spain. Sources were T cells, B-cell-depleted T cells, or PBMCs; the material itself was cDNA or gDNA.

The CDR3 runs 18 residues. Germline CDR1 reads SGHNT; CDR2 reads YYREEE (reference sequence). V lost 0 bases to trimming and J lost 1 base; unmatched junction nucleotides: 9. The repertoire was sequenced with immunoSEQ multiplex PCR; TCRdb's copy has only in-frame clones and lacks some. The table lists 250,000 or so clones, approximately 88% of them singletons, with 2% to 2.5% in the top ten. Participants reported their clinical history, and cohort assignment relied on those reports. The specimen sequenced was PBMCs or T cells enriched from blood (not recorded which). The V call is TRBV5-4, the J call TRBJ2-5, with 10 bases lining up with TRBD2. The sequence derives from a woman aged 40 to 50 with acute COVID-19. The chain's CDR3 is CASSLVGRTSGTQETQYF. For the CDR3, the DNA is TGTGCCAGCAGCTTGGTTGGGAGAACTAGCGGGACCCAAGAGACCCAGTACTTC.